This T cell receptor beta chain is from a study of cytomegalovirus exposure and HLA in healthy donors. Broader study findings: With DRB1 most and HLA-C fewest, TCR association rates differed between HLA loci in a later analysis. There were a few CMV-associated chains whose specificity for CMV antigens was confirmed in vitro.

Amplification used 60 Vbeta primers and 13 Jbeta primers. Profiling relied on immunoSEQ multiplex PCR, and the TCRdb table lists in-frame clones only, not all of them. The ten top clones account for around 7%, within a sample of roughly 110,000 clones. About this clone: What it recognizes is unknown.

Samples came from healthy bone marrow donors. Despite likely unrecorded immune exposures, the donors were nominally healthy at the time of sampling. Germline values: CDR1 MNHEY, CDR2 SMNVEV (reference sequence). This CDR3 is built from 15 residues. The V gene end was trimmed by 3 bases and the J gene end by 2 bases; junction bases not matched to a gene: 6. The sequenced sample consisted of PBMCs. The source of this sequence is a man in his forties in good health and CMV-seropositive. The J gene is TRBJ1-2, the V gene TRBV27; TRBD1 matches 7 bases. The CDR3, as DNA: TGTGCCAGCAGTTTCGTAGGGGGCGGCAACTATGGCTACACCTTC. Translating it yields CASSFVGGGNYGYTF.